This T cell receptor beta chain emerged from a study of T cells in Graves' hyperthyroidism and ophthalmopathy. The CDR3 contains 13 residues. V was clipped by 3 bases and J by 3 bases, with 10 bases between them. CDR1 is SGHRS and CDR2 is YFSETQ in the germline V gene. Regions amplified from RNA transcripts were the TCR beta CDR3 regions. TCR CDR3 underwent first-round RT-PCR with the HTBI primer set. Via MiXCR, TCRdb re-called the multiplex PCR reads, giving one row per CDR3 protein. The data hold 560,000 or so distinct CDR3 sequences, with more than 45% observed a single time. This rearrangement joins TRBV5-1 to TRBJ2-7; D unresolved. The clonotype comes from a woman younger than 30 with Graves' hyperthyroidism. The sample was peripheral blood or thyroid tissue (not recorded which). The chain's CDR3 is CASSWAADYEQYF. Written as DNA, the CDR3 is TGCGCCAGCAGCTGGGCGGCGGACTACGAGCAGTACTTC. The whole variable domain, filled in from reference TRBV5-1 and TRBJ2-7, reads KAGVTQTPRYLIKTRGQQVTLSCSPISGHRSVSWYQQTPGQGLQFLFEYFSETQRNKGNFPGRFSGRQFSNSRSEMNVSTLELGDSALYLCASSWAADYEQYFGPGTRLTVT.